This T cell receptor beta chain derives from a study of neoadjuvant anti-PD-1 for oral cavity cancer. For the study at large: Patients without progression got a fourth dose around day 43.

This clone was detected only a few times. Antigen: not known. General study findings and limits: With three patients per group, TCR findings need larger cohorts.

Here immunoSEQ multiplex PCR was the method, and the copy in TCRdb shows in-frame clones only, minus some. The sample has around 17,000 clones; around three fifths are singletons. Patients had HPV-negative, locally advanced oral cavity squamous cell carcinoma. The sample consisted of PBMCs, taken before nivolumab (anti-PD-1) treatment. The sequence derives from a person between 40 and 85 years old with oral cavity squamous cell carcinoma.

CDR3 protein: CASQQGAGYEQYF. DNA of the CDR3: TGTGCCAGCCAACAAGGAGCAGGCTACGAGCAGTACTTC. The J gene is TRBJ2-7, the V gene TRBV6-5; D remains unclear. Germline CDR1 MNHEY, CDR2 SVGAGI. The CDR3 totals 13 residues. V lost 8 bases and J lost 3, with 14 bases in between.